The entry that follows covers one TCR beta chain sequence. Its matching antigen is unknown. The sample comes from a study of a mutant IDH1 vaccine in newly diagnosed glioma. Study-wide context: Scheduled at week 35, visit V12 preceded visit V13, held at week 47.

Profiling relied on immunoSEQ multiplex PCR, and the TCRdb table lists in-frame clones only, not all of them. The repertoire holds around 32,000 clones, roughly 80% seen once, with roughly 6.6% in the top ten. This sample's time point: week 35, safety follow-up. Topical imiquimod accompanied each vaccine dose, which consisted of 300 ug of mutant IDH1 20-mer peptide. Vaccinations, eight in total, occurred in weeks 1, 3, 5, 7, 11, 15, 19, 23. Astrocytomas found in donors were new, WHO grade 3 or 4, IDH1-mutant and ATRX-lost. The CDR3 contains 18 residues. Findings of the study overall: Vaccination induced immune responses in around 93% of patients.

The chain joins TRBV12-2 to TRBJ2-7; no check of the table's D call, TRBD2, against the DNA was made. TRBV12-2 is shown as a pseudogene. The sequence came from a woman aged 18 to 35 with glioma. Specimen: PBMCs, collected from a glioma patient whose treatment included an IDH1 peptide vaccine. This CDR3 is CASRLAPMASGRAHEQYF. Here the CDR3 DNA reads TGTGCAAGTCGCTTAGCTCCGATGGCTAGCGGGAGGGCCCACGAGCAGTACTTC.